These 11 T cell receptor beta chains share one sample of origin, sequenced in a study of blood T cells in healthy people across ages. The use of a sample-barcoded 5' primer and a J-beta primer mix characterized a second PCR of about 7 to 12 cycles. TCRdb passed the 5' RACE reads through MiXCR, listing each CDR3 protein once. The table lists 780,000 or so distinct CDR3 sequences, 53% of them singletons. Sequencing input: blood. Receptors were obtained from a man at least 80 years old in good health.

The V and J genes are TRBV2 and TRBJ2-4, with 8 bases lining up with TRBD1. Germline V CDR1 and CDR2: SNHLY, FYNNEI. V dropped 8 bases and J dropped 9; count of bases not matched to a gene: 12. This CDR3 has 14 amino acids. The CDR3 loop is CASLRGQGRSIQYF. CDR3 in DNA: TGTGCCAGCCTCCGCGGACAGGGTAGAAGCATTCAGTACTTC. The entire variable domain, with the rest obtained from reference TRBV2 and TRBJ2-4, is as follows: EPEVTQTPSHQVTQMGQEVILRCVPISNHLYFYWYRQILGQKVEFLVSFYNNEISEKSEIFDDQFSVERPDGSNFTLKIRSTKLEDSAMYFCASLRGQGRSIQYFGAGTRLSVL.

This clonotype was picked up a small number of times. At one of its ends the junction is not consistent with the germline gene, which may arise from a read error. The J gene is TRBJ2-7, the V gene TRBV7-7; D unclear. CDR1 and CDR2 from the germline V gene are SSHAT and FNYEAQ (reference sequence). This CDR3 comprises 15 residues. Here the CDR3 DNA reads TGTGCTAGCAGCTTAAACTGGGAAACGTCTACCGAGCAGTACTTC. Its protein is CASSLNWETSTEQYF.

This clonotype appeared a few times. This chain joins TRBV5-1 and TRBJ2-2; a possible D gene is TRBD2 (5 bases). From germline, CDR1 is SGHRS and CDR2 YFSETQ. The CDR3 has 15 residues. V lost 3 bases and J lost 2, with 11 bases in between. Written as DNA, the CDR3 is TGCGCCAGCAGCTCGTCGGGAACTAACACCGGGGAGCTGTTTTTT. Its translation: CASSSSGTNTGELFF.

The chain is built from TRBV9 and TRBJ2-5, with a tentative D call TRBD2 (5 bases). CDR3 length equals 13 residues. Trimming pared 3 bases from V and 5 bases from J, leaving 11 bases between. Germline V CDR1 and CDR2: SGDLS, YYNGEE. CDR3: CASSATSEETQYF. The CDR3 nucleotides read TGTGCCAGCAGCGCCACTAGTGAGGAGACCCAGTACTTC.

The rearrangement uses TRBV29-1 and TRBJ2-7; no definite D call. CDR1 is SQVTM and CDR2 is ANQGSEA in the germline V gene. The CDR3 has 12 residues. The V end was cut by 5 bases, the J end by 2 bases, with 10 bases between. This CDR3 is CSVTGSPYEQYF. The CDR3 DNA sequence: TGCAGCGTTACCGGCAGTCCCTACGAGCAGTACTTC.

The genes are TRBV29-1 and TRBJ2-1; 10 nucleotides line up with TRBD2. The CDR3 is 10 amino acids. Germline-derived CDR1 and CDR2 are SQVTM and ANQGSEA. V trimming: 6 bases; J trimming: 14 bases; junction bases outside the gene matches: 4. The DNA for the CDR3 is TGCAGCGTCGTAGCGGGAGGAAAGTTCTTC. It encodes CSVVAGGKFF.

The chain uses TRBV5-1 and TRBJ1-1; perhaps TRBD1 as D (5 bases). CDR3 length: 15 residues. Germline V gene data show CDR1 as SGHRS and CDR2 as YFSETQ. V was shortened by 4 bases and J by 0 bases, with 13 bases between the two germline ends. The CDR3 here is CASSPLGVMNTEAFF. CDR3 coding DNA: TGCGCCAGCAGCCCCCTAGGGGTAATGAACACTGAAGCTTTCTTT.

The J gene is TRBJ1-2, the V gene TRBV5-1, with D possibly being TRBD1 (6 bases). The V end was cut by 4 bases, the J end by 6 bases, with 16 bases between. CDR1 and CDR2 from the germline V gene are SGHRS and YFSETQ. The length of the CDR3 is 14 residues. The DNA for the CDR3 is TGCGCCAGCAGCACCGCCGGGACACATAATGGCTACACCTTC. Residues: CASSTAGTHNGYTF.

This sequence joins TRBV9 and TRBJ2-4; 7 bases map to TRBD2. The last part of the DNA fits TRBJ2-7 better; the J call may be wrong. The CDR3 is made up of 15 amino acids. CDR1 SGDLS and CDR2 YYNGEE come from the germline V gene. CDR3 bases: TGTGCCAGCAGCGTAGTGGGTAGCGGGTTCGACGAGCAGTACTTC. Amino acids: CASSVVGSGFDEQYF.

This clonotype has just a few counts. The chain combines TRBV5-1 with TRBJ2-1; the D call may be TRBD1 or TRBD2 (5 bases each). Germline CDR1 reads SGHRS; CDR2 reads YFSETQ. This CDR3 is built from 15 residues. Trimming shortened V by 4 bases and J by 2 bases, and 13 bases separated the two germline ends. The CDR3, as DNA: TGCGCCAGCAGCCCGGGACCGGGCCCCTACAATGAGCAGTTCTTC. Translating it yields CASSPGPGPYNEQFF.

This clonotype occurred a few times. V usage is TRBV29-1 and J usage is TRBJ2-3; D uncertain. This CDR3 has 12 residues. V was clipped by 3 bases and J by 6 bases, with 10 bases between them. CDR1 and CDR2 from the germline V gene are SQVTM and ANQGSEA. Here the CDR3 reads CSVDTGFDTQYF. The CDR3 coding sequence is TGCAGCGTTGATACCGGGTTCGATACGCAGTATTTT.